This entry concerns a single T cell receptor beta chain. This same CDR3 is encoded by further DNA sequences in the sample. CDR3 size: 13 residues. Trimming cost V 3 bases and J 4 bases, with 9 bases left between them. Germline V CDR1 and CDR2: LNHDA, SQIVND (reference sequence). The repertoire was sequenced with immunoSEQ multiplex PCR; TCRdb's copy has only in-frame clones and lacks some. Of some 380,000 clones detected, 90% appear once; the ten largest clones hold about 6.5%. The data derive from a study of blood T cell repertoires in COVID-19. This receptor was identified in a man younger than 30 with active or convalescent COVID-19. The sequenced sample consisted of peripheral blood. V usage is TRBV19 and J usage is TRBJ1-2, with unresolved D. CDR3 coding DNA: TGTGCCAGTAGTATCAATCGGGGCTATGGCTACACCTTC. Protein: CASSINRGYGYTF. The variable domain in full, with the rest retrieved from reference TRBV19 and TRBJ1-2, is DGGITQSPKYLFRKEGQNVTLSCEQNLNHDAMYWYRQDPGQGLRLIYYSQIVNDFQKGDIAEGYSVSREKKESFPLTVTSAQKNPTAFYLCASSINRGYGYTFGSGTRLTVV.